This T cell receptor (beta chain) is from a study of T cell responses to AZD1222 COVID-19 vaccine. Germline V gene data show CDR1 as GTSNPN and CDR2 as SVGIG (reference sequence). V dropped 0 bases and J dropped 0; count of bases not matched to a gene: 8. This CDR3 spans 17 amino acids. The protocol was immunoSEQ multiplex PCR, while the TCRdb copy is restricted to in-frame clones and leaves out a portion. The sample has 90,000 to 120,000 clones; 75% to 95% are singletons. The genes are TRBV30 and TRBJ2-3, with 8 bases fitting TRBD2. The source material was peripheral blood, sampled 28 days after the second AZD1222 dose. The sequence derives from an adult who received the AZD1222 COVID-19 vaccine. CDR3 in amino acids: CAWSVLRTSLSTDTQYF. The DNA for the CDR3 is TGTGCCTGGAGTGTACTAAGGACTAGCTTGAGCACAGATACGCAGTATTTT.